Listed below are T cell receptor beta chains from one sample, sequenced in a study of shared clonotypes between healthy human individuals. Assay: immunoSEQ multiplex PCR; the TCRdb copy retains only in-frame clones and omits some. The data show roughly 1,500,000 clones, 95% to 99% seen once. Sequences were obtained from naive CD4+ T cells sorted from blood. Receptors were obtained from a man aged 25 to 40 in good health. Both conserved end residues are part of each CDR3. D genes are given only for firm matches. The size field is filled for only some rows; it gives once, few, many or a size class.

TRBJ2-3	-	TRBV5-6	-	TGTGCCAGCAGCTTGGCCGTGTCTAGGGGGTCTGAAAGCACAGATACGCAGTATTTT	CASSLAVSRGSESTDTQYF
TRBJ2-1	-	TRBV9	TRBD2	TGTGCCAGCAGCCCAAGGTTGGCTAGCGGAAGCAATGAGCAGTTCTTC	CASSPRLASGSNEQFF
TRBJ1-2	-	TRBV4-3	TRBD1	TGCGCCAGCAGCCATGACACCGGGACAGGGAAGACTTATGGCTACACCTTC	CASSHDTGTGKTYGYTF
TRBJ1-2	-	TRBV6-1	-	TGTGCCAGCCTTCCGTCCCGCCCTAACTATGGCTACACCTTC	CASLPSRPNYGYTF
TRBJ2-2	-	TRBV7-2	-	TGTGCCAGCAGCTTTCTCCTGAACACCGGGGAGCTGTTTTTT	CASSFLLNTGELFF
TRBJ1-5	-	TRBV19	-	TGTGCCAGTAGCCGGGTGGCCAATCAGCCCCAGCATTTT	CASSRVANQPQHF
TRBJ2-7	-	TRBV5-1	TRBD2	TGCGCCAGCAGCTACGGACTAGATCACGAGCAGTACTTC	CASSYGLDHEQYF
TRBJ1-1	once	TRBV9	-	TGTGCCAGCAGCGTTGCAGGGGTTCCGAACACTGAAGCTTTCTTT	CASSVAGVPNTEAFF
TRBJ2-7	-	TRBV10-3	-	TGTGCCATCAGTGTGCGGGACAGAACCTACGAGCAGTACTTC	CAISVRDRTYEQYF
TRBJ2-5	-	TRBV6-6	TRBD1	TGTGCCAGCAGTTACTCGGGGACAGGCCAAGAGACCCAGTACTTC	CASSYSGTGQETQYF
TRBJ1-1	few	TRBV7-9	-	TGTGCCAGCAGCCTGGACAGGAACACTGAAGCTTTCTTT	CASSLDRNTEAFF
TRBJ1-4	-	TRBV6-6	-	TGTGCCAGCAGTTATCGAGGGGGGGGTGAAAAACTGTTTTTT	CASSYRGGGEKLFF
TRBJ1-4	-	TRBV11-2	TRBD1	TGTGCCAGCAGCTTAGGAGACAGGGGCGCGGAAAAACTGTTTTTT	CASSLGDRGAEKLFF
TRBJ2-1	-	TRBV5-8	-	TGTGCCAGCAGCTTGGCCGGGGCCTACAATGAGCAGTTCTTC	CASSLAGAYNEQFF
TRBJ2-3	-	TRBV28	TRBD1	TGTGCCAGCTGGACAGGGGGCGCGTTAACAGATACGCAGTATTTT	CASWTGGALTDTQYF
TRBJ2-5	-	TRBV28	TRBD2	TGTGCCAGCAGCCTCGGACTAGCGGGAGATTGGGACCAGGAGACCCAGTACTTC	CASSLGLAGDWDQETQYF
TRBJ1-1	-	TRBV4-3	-	TGCGCCAGCAGCCAAGATCGGGGTTGGAACACTGAAGCTTTCTTT	CASSQDRGWNTEAFF
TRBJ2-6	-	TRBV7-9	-	TGTGCCAGCAGCCTTGCAGGGGCTGGGGCCAACGTCCTGACTTTC	CASSLAGAGANVLTF
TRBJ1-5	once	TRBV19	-	TGTGCCAGTCGCAGGGGATATGAGCCCCAGCATTTT	CASRRGYEPQHF
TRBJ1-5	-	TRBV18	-	TGTGCCAGCTCATACCTGGCACAGCCAAATCAGCCCCAGCATTTT	CASSYLAQPNQPQHF
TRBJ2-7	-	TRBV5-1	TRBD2	TGCGCCAGCAGCTCTGGTCCTAGCGGGATTTACCGGAGCTCCTACGAGCAGTACTTC	CASSSGPSGIYRSSYEQYF
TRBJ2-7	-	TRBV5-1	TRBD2	TGCGCCAGCAGGCGGGCTAGCGGGACCTACGAGCAGTACTTC	CASRRASGTYEQYF
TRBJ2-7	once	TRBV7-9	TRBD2	TGTGCCAGCAGCCCGAGAGGGCTAGCGGGAGGGCCCTACGAGCAGTACTTC	CASSPRGLAGGPYEQYF
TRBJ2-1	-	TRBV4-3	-	TGCGCCAGCAGCCGAGCCACTATTACGGGCAATGAGCAGTTCTTC	CASSRATITGNEQFF
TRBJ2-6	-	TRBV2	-	TGTGCCAGCAGTGTTGGACACCACTCTGGGGCCAACGTCCTGACTTTC	CASSVGHHSGANVLTF
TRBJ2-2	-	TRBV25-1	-	TGTGCCAGCAGTCCCAGAGGGAGCGTTGGGACCGGGGAGCTGTTTTTT	CASSPRGSVGTGELFF
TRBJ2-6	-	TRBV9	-	TGTGCCAGCAGCGTAGTGACAAGCTCTGGGGCCAACGTCCTGACTTTC	CASSVVTSSGANVLTF
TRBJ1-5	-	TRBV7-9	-	TGTGCCAGCAGCTTAGGGCAGGCCAGCAATCAGCCCCAGCATTTT	CASSLGQASNQPQHF
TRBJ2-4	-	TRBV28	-	TGTGCCAGCAGTACTAGCAGGGAATTGACCATTCAGTACTTC	CASSTSRELTIQYF
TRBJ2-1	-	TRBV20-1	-	TGCAGTGTGAAAGGACACAATGAGCAGTTCTTC	CSVKGHNEQFF
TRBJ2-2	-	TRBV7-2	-	TGTGCCAGCAGCGACACCGGGACCATTCCCGGGGAGCTGTTTTTT	CASSDTGTIPGELFF
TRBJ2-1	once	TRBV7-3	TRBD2	TGTGCCAGCAGCTTAAGGGGGACTAGCGGGAGACTCAATGAGCAGTTCTTC	CASSLRGTSGRLNEQFF
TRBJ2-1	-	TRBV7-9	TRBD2	TGTGCCAGCAGCCATTGGACTAGCGGGTACAATGAGCAGTTCTTC	CASSHWTSGYNEQFF
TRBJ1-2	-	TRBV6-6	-	TGTGCCAGCAACCAACGAGGGTACTATGGCTACACCTTC	CASNQRGYYGYTF
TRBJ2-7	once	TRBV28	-	TGTGCCAGCAGTGGGGCCCGGGGCTACGAGCAGTACTTC	CASSGARGYEQYF
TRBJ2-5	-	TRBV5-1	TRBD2	TGCGCCAGCAGCTTGGGTATGCGGGAGGGCCGTGAGACCCAGTACTTC	CASSLGMREGRETQYF
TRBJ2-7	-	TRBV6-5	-	TGTGCCAGCAGACCGCCGGGGGACTACGAGCAGTACTTC	CASRPPGDYEQYF
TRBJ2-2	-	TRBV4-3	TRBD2	TGCGCCAGCAGCCAAGGAAGGGGAGGGGCATTGAACACCGGGGAGCTGTTTTTT	CASSQGRGGALNTGELFF
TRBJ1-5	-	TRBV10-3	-	TGTGCCATCAGTGCCCACAGGGAGGACCAGCCCCAGCATTTT	CAISAHREDQPQHF
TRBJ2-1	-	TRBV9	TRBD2	TGTGCCAGCAGCGTAGGAACTTCCTGGCTAGCGGGGCCAAATGAGCAGTTCTTC	CASSVGTSWLAGPNEQFF
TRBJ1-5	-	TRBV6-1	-	TGTGCCAGCAGTGAGCAGGGTCCTGGTCAGCCCCAGCATTTT	CASSEQGPGQPQHF
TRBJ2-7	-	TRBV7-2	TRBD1	TGTGCCAGCAGCTCCCCAGGGGGTTCCTACGAGCAGTACTTC	CASSSPGGSYEQYF
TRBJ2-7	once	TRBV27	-	TGTGCCAGCAGTTTCCTCGGTACCAACTACGAGCAGTACTTC	CASSFLGTNYEQYF
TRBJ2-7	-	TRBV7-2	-	TGTGCCAGCAGCTTAGGACAGGCTACCTACGAGCAGTACTTC	CASSLGQATYEQYF
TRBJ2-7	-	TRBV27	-	TGTGCCAGTCGACGGGGGACACACTCCTACGAGCAGTACTTC	CASRRGTHSYEQYF
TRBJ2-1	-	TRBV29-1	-	TGCAGCGCCCATGCGGTCTATGAGCAGTTCTTC	CSAHAVYEQFF
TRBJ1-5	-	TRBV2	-	TGTGCCAGCCACCCTAGAGACAGCCTAGGCAATCAGCCCCAGCATTTT	CASHPRDSLGNQPQHF
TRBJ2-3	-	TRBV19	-	TGTGCCAGTAGTATAGGTCCGGGTACGAACACAGATACGCAGTATTTT	CASSIGPGTNTDTQYF
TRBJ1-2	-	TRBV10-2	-	TGCGCCAGCAGCTTGGACGGGCCCAAATCGGGCTACACCTTC	CASSLDGPKSGYTF
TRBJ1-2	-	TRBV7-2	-	TGTGCCAGCAGCTCAATGACAGGCACGGGTGGCTACACCTTC	CASSSMTGTGGYTF
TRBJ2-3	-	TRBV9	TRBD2	TGTGCCAGCAGCCCACCGGGACTAGCGGGAGCAGCAGATACGCAGTATTTT	CASSPPGLAGAADTQYF
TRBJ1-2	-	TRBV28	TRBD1	TGTGCCACACTATACCAGGGGGGCTATGGCTACACCTTC	CATLYQGGYGYTF
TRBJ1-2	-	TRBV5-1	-	TGCGCCAGCAGCCCGCCTTCACCCTATGGCTACACCTTC	CASSPPSPYGYTF
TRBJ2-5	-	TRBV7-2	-	TGTGCCAGCAGCCGCCGTATACAGGGTTTCCAAGAGACCCAGTACTTC	CASSRRIQGFQETQYF
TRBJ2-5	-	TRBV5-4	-	TGTGCCAGCAGCTTTCGGCTAGGAGAGACCCAGTACTTC	CASSFRLGETQYF